The rows below give T cell receptor beta chains drawn from one sample of a study of cytomegalovirus exposure and HLA in healthy donors. Only in-frame clones appear in the TCRdb table, and some are missing; sequencing was by immunoSEQ multiplex PCR. The sample shows roughly 190,000 clones, about 82% of them seen only once. Sequences were obtained from PBMCs. These TCRs come from a woman younger than 35 in good health and CMV-seronegative. Both conserved end residues are part of each CDR3. The D gene is left open where the match is weak. Some rows mark clone size as missing; the rest say once, few, many or name a class of expanded clone.

d_gene | j_gene | v_gene | abundance | CDR3aa | CDR3nt
TRBD1 | TRBJ2-5 | TRBV7-2 | - | CASSLVGTEETQYF | TGTGCCAGCAGCTTAGTGGGGACAGAAGAGACCCAGTACTTC
- | TRBJ2-5 | TRBV5-1 | - | CASSLGAPKETQYF | TGCGCCAGCAGCTTGGGGGCTCCTAAAGAGACCCAGTACTTC
- | TRBJ2-7 | TRBV29-1 | - | CSVPAGQGSSYEQYF | TGCAGCGTTCCAGCTGGGCAGGGTAGCTCCTACGAGCAGTACTTC
TRBD2 | TRBJ2-1 | TRBV4-1 | - | CASSPWTSGTDEQFF | TGCGCCAGCAGCCCCTGGACTAGCGGGACAGATGAGCAGTTCTTC
- | TRBJ1-2 | TRBV6-5 | - | CASSFLYGYTF | TGTGCCAGCAGTTTCCTCTATGGCTACACCTTC
TRBD1 | TRBJ1-1 | TRBV5-1 | - | CASSPRPGQGAHEAFF | TGCGCCAGCAGCCCAAGACCGGGACAGGGGGCGCATGAAGCTTTCTTT
- | TRBJ2-2 | TRBV2 | - | CASSADTGELFF | TGTGCCAGCAGTGCCGACACCGGGGAGCTGTTTTTT
TRBD1 | TRBJ1-1 | TRBV30 | - | CAWSHRGNTEAFF | TGTGCCTGGAGCCACAGGGGGAACACTGAAGCTTTCTTT
- | TRBJ1-2 | TRBV2 | few | CASAGQGYGYTF | TGTGCCAGCGCCGGCCAGGGCTATGGCTACACCTTC
TRBD1 | TRBJ1-5 | TRBV7-9 | once | CASSSTRTGRNQPQHF | TGTGCCAGCAGCTCGACTAGGACAGGGAGGAATCAGCCCCAGCATTTT
TRBD2 | TRBJ2-5 | TRBV11-3 | - | CASSLTGLAGTNQETQYF | TGTGCCAGCAGCTTAACGGGACTAGCGGGGACTAACCAAGAGACCCAGTACTTC
- | TRBJ2-7 | TRBV19 | - | CASSISSASYEQYF | TGTGCCAGTAGTATTTCCAGCGCTTCCTACGAGCAGTACTTC
TRBD1 | TRBJ1-5 | TRBV18 | - | CASSPGQVTQPQHF | TGTGCCAGCTCACCAGGACAGGTTACTCAGCCCCAGCATTTT